This T cell receptor (beta chain) was captured in a study of kidney transplant recipient with SARS-CoV-2 infection. V lost 2 bases to trimming and J lost 8 bases, with 28 bases between them. There are 19 residues in the CDR3. In germline, CDR1 is SEHNR, CDR2 FQNEAQ (reference sequence). TCRdb reprocessed the reads via MiXCR and lists one record per CDR3 protein. The data show roughly 230,000 distinct CDR3 sequences, 29% seen once. This TCR was sampled from a male patient younger than 45 who had COVID-19 and was a kidney transplant recipient. Some of the T cells may derive from the graft donor. V gene TRBV7-9 combines with J gene TRBJ2-1, with a possible D match to TRBD2 (7 bases). The specimen comprised a blood sample, sampled at baseline and around day 120 from a kidney transplant recipient. The chain's CDR3 is CASSLPSVRGGGLLDEQFF. The CDR3 region has the DNA TGTGCCAGCAGCTTACCTTCTGTCAGGGGCGGGGGCCTCTTGGATGAGCAGTTCTTC.